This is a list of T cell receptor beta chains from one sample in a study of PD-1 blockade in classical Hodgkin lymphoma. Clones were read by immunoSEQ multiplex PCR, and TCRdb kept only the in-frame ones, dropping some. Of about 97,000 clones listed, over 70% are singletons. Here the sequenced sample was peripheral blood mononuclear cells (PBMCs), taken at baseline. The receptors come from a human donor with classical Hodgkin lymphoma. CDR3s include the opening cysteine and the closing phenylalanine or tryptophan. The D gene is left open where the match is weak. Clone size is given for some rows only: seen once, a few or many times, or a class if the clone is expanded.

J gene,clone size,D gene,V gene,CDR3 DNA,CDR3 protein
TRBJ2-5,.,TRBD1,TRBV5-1,TGCGCCAGCAGCCCGGGACAGGGGGCCCGAGCGGGAGAGACCCAGTACTTC,CASSPGQGARAGETQYF
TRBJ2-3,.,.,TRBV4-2,TGTGCCAGCAGCCAGGGGGGCGGAGAGGCAGATACGCAGTATTTT,CASSQGGGEADTQYF
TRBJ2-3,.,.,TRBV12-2,TGTGCAAGTCGCTTAAGGGGACTAGCGGGGAGCACAGATACGCAGTATTTT,CASRLRGLAGSTDTQYF
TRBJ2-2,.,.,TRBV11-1,TGTGCCAGCAGGCTAGCGCGGGGGCCTCTCTCCGGGGAGCTGTTTTTT,CASRLARGPLSGELFF
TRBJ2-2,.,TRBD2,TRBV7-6,TGTGCCAGCAGCACCAGCGGGAGGACCGGGGAGCTGTTTTTT,CASSTSGRTGELFF
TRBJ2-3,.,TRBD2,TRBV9,TGTGCCAGCAGCGTAGCGGGGGCGGGAGGGCTGGCAGATACGCAGTATTTT,CASSVAGAGGLADTQYF
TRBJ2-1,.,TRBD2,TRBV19,TGTGCCAGTACCAGGACTAGCGGTTACAATGAGCAGTTCTTC,CASTRTSGYNEQFF
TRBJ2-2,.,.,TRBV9,TGTGCCAGCAGTGAGCGGGTGGGGCAGGGGAACACCGGGGAGCTGTTTTTT,CASSERVGQGNTGELFF
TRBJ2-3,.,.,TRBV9,TGTGCCAGCAGCGTAGATCCTAGGGGAATTTCTAGCACAGATACGCAGTATTTT,CASSVDPRGISSTDTQYF
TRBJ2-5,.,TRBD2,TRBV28,TGTGCCAGCAGTCCCTTAATAGCGGGAGAAGAGACCCAGTACTTC,CASSPLIAGEETQYF
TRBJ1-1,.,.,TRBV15,TGTGCCACCAGCAGAGATCTAAAAGGGGTAGCTTTCTTT,CATSRDLKGVAFF
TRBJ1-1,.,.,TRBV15,TGTGCCACCAGCAGAGCTTCGAACACTGAAGCTTTCTTT,CATSRASNTEAFF
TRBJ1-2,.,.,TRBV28,TGTGCCAGCAGTTTATCTAGGGGGGTAGGAGGCTACACCTTC,CASSLSRGVGGYTF
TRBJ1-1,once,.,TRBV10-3,TGTGCCATCAGTGAGTACGCACAGTCAAGTCTAATGAACACTGAAGCTTTCTTT,CAISEYAQSSLMNTEAFF
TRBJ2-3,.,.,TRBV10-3,TGTGCCATCAGTGATGCAGATACGCAGTATTTT,CAISDADTQYF
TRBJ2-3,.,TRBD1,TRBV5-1,TGCGCCAGCAGCTTGGCCCCCCAGGGGGCTAGCACAGATACGCAGTATTTT,CASSLAPQGASTDTQYF
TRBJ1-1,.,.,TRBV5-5,TGTGCCAGCGGCCCGGGACCTTCCATGAACACTGAAGCTTTCTTT,CASGPGPSMNTEAFF
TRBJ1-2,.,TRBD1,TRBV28,TGTGCCAGCAGTTTATGGGACAGGAAGGTCTATGGCTACACCTTC,CASSLWDRKVYGYTF
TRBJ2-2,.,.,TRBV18,TGTGCCAGCTCACCACTGGTCGGGGGCACCGGGGAGCTGTTTTTT,CASSPLVGGTGELFF
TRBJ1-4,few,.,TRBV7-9,TGTGCCAGCAGCTTGGCGCAGGTCGATGAAAAACTGTTTTTT,CASSLAQVDEKLFF
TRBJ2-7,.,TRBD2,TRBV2,TGTGCCAGCAGGGCAACCTCCGGGACTAGCGGCGAGCAGTACTTC,CASRATSGTSGEQYF
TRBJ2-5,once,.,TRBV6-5,TGTGCCAGCAGTAACCAGCGGGAAGAGACCCAGTACTTC,CASSNQREETQYF
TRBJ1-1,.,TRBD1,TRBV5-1,TGCGCCAGCAGCGGAAACAGGGGGTCCCCCTCTTTGAACACTGAAGCTTTCTTT,CASSGNRGSPSLNTEAFF
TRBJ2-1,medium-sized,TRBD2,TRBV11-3,TGTGCCAGCAGCCTTTCGACTCTAGCGGGAGGACATGGCAATGAGCAGTTCTTC,CASSLSTLAGGHGNEQFF
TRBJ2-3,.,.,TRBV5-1,TGCGCCAGCCAAAGGACGGGGCCCCCGGAAGATACGCAGTATTTT,CASQRTGPPEDTQYF
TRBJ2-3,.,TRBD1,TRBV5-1,TGCGCCAGCAGCCCGGGACAGGGGTCAGATACGCAGTATTTT,CASSPGQGSDTQYF
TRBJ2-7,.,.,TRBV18,TGTGCCAGCTCACCCCAAGGACAAGGATACGAGCAGTACTTC,CASSPQGQGYEQYF
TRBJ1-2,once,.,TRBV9,TGTGCCAGCCGATCTGGGAAAGGCCACCCTTATGGCTACACCTTC,CASRSGKGHPYGYTF
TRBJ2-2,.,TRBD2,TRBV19,TGTGCCAGTAGCCTGCTAGCGGGAGGCGACACCGGGGAGCTGTTTTTT,CASSLLAGGDTGELFF
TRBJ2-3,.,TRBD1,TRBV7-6,TGTGCCAGCAGCGGCCAGGGACAGGGTTGGGCAGATACGCAGTATTTT,CASSGQGQGWADTQYF
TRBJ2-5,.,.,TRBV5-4,TGTGCCAGCAGCCACGGCGGCGGGGAGACCCAGTACTTC,CASSHGGGETQYF
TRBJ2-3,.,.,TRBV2,TGTGCCAGCAGTGAAGATAACACAGATACGCAGTATTTT,CASSEDNTDTQYF
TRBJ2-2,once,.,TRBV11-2,TGTGCCAGCAGCTTACATCGGGGGAACACCGGGGAGCTGTTTTTT,CASSLHRGNTGELFF
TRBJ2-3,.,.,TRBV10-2,TGCGCCAGCAGAGGCCGGGGGCGGAATAGCACAGATACGCAGTATTTT,CASRGRGRNSTDTQYF
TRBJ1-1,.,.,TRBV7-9,TGTGCCAGCAGCCGAGGAGATGGGACTGAAGCTTTCTTT,CASSRGDGTEAFF
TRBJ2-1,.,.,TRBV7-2,TGTGCCAGCAGCTTAGTTAGGTGGAATGAGCAGTTCTTC,CASSLVRWNEQFF
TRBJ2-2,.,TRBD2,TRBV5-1,TGCGCCAGCAGCTTGGCGATAGCGGGAGGAACCGGGGAGCTGTTTTTT,CASSLAIAGGTGELFF
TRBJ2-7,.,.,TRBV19,TGTGCCAGTAGTATAGGCGGACCCTCGAACCACGAGCAGTACTTC,CASSIGGPSNHEQYF
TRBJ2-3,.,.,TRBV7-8,TGTGCCAGCAGCTTGACTGGGCCAGATACGCAGTATTTT,CASSLTGPDTQYF
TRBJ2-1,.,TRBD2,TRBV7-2,TGTGCCAGCAACACGGGGACTAGAGGGGCAAATGAGCAGTTCTTC,CASNTGTRGANEQFF
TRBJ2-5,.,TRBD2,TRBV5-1,TGCGCCAGCAGCGGGGACCTAGCGGGGCTTGCGGAGACCCAGTACTTC,CASSGDLAGLAETQYF
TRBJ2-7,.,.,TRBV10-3,TGTGCCAGCTCGTCTAACTACGAGCAGTACTTC,CASSSNYEQYF
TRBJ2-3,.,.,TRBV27,TGTGCCAGCAGTTTGGGGCGGGGAAGCACAGATACGCAGTATTTT,CASSLGRGSTDTQYF
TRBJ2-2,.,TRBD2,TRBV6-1,TGTGCCAGCAGTGAAGTTTGGACTAGCCGCACCGGGGAGCTGTTTTTT,CASSEVWTSRTGELFF
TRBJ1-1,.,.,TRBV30,TGTGCCTGGAGTGGAGGGACCACTGAAGCTTTCTTT,CAWSGGTTEAFF
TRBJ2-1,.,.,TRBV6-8,TGTGCCAGCAGTCCGGGGCGGGGTGAGCAGTTCTTC,CASSPGRGEQFF
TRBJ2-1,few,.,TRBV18,TGTGCCAGCTCACCCTGGACTACGCTTTCGGACAATGAGCAGTTCTTC,CASSPWTTLSDNEQFF
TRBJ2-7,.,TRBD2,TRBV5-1,TGCGCCAGCAGCCCGGGGACTAGCGGGAAATGGGGCTTC,CASSPGTSGKWGF
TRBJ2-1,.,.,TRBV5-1,TGCGCCAGCAGCTTGGGGGAGCGGGCGGGGCAGTTCTTC,CASSLGERAGQFF
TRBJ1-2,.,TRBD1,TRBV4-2,TGTGCCAGCAGCCAAGCACAGGGGCCGCCTATTGGCTACACCTTC,CASSQAQGPPIGYTF
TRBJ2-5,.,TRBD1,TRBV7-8,TGTGCCAGCAGCTCCCACCGGGACAGGGTGGAGACCCAGTACTTC,CASSSHRDRVETQYF